This TCR beta chain was recovered during a study of cytomegalovirus exposure and HLA in healthy donors. Overall study context: Genetic ancestry analysis placed over 65% of the 300 to 500 donors that were genotyped in the Caucasian-associated cluster.

The CDR3 has 13 residues. The trim removed 4 bases at V and 3 bases at J, leaving 2 bases unmatched. Looked up from germline, CDR1 is SGHNT and CDR2 is YYREEE (reference sequence). PCR was performed using 60 Vbeta and 13 Jbeta primers. The assay was immunoSEQ multiplex PCR, and TCRdb's table has in-frame clones only and misses some. Among 110,000 to 150,000 clones, around three quarters were seen once, and the ten largest hold about 2.2%. The rearrangement links TRBV5-4 to TRBJ1-2, with 8 bases identical to TRBD1. What was sequenced was PBMCs. The sequence was collected from a man younger than 45 in good health and CMV-seronegative. Here the CDR3 reads CASSRGQDYGYTF. CDR3 coding DNA: TGTGCCAGCAGCCGGGGACAGGACTATGGCTACACCTTC.